The 22 T cell receptor beta chains given below trace back to one sample, sequenced in a study of post-analysis software for immune sequencing data. Notes on the study in general: Compared with controls, patients had more of roughly five TRBV segments, including TRBV5-6, TRBV5-1 and TRBV20-1.

Built from TCR beta cDNA, the libraries had unique molecular identifiers in them. TCRdb reprocessed the PCR reads with MiXCR, giving one entry per CDR3 protein. The sample yields 650,000 to 850,000 distinct CDR3 sequences, approximately 50% seen once. What these receptors recognize is not known. Sequencing was carried out using blood. These receptors all stem from a girl aged 5-17 years with multiple sclerosis.

The rearrangement links TRBV20-1 to TRBJ1-4; D is unresolved. Trimming left V 0 bases short and J 6 bases short, with 14 bases between. The CDR3 is 15 residues long. CDR1 DFQATT and CDR2 SNEGSKA come from the germline V gene (reference sequence). CDR3 amino acids: CSARESAGPYEKLFF. CDR3 sequence (DNA): TGCAGTGCTAGAGAGAGCGCCGGACCCTATGAAAAACTGTTTTTT.

The rearrangement joins TRBV3-1 to TRBJ2-4; 9 nucleotides match TRBD1. The length of the CDR3 is 16 residues. The ends lost 1 base at V and 13 bases at J; junction bases unmatched: 14. CDR1 LGHDT and CDR2 YNNKEL come from the germline V gene (reference sequence). The CDR3 coding sequence is TGTGCCAGCAGCCAAGCCCCCGGGACAGGGATCTTGAAGCAGTACTTC. Translation gives CASSQAPGTGILKQYF.

V gene TRBV29-1 combines with J gene TRBJ1-2; the D is unclear. The CDR3 is 14 amino acids. Germline CDR1 and CDR2: SQVTM and ANQGSEA. V shed 1 base and J shed 7 bases, with 16 bases lying between them. DNA of the CDR3: TGCAGCGTTGAAGGGGGATCCATGTGGGGTGGCTACACCTTC. Residues: CSVEGGSMWGGYTF.

A remark on this clonotype: Since no conserved phenylalanine or tryptophan closes the CDR3, a read error is the likely cause. It is unclear where the CDR3 begins or ends on the DNA, so no DNA is shown, and the CDR3 is as TCRdb lists it. The chain uses TRBV29-1 and TRBJ2-1; the table's TRBD2 call for D was not verified on the DNA. CDR1 is SQVTM and CDR2 is ANQGSEA in the germline V gene. The CDR3 totals 13 residues, both ends included. This CDR3 is CSVGAGGFDEQFI.

The chain carries TRBV5-1 and TRBJ1-2, with 8 bases that match TRBD1. This CDR3 region has 14 residues. J gave up 8 bases and V 7 bases, and 13 bases lay outside the gene matches. Germline lookup yields CDR1 SGHRS and CDR2 YFSETQ. CDR3 region: CASWPGDRGSGYTF. The CDR3 DNA reads as TGCGCCAGCTGGCCCGGAGACAGGGGTTCCGGCTACACCTTC.

The table lists this clonotype with a few counts. The chain is built from TRBV5-1 and TRBJ2-1; 12 nucleotides line up with TRBD2. The better agreement between TRBJ2-7 and the DNA end casts doubt on the J call. Germline CDR1 and CDR2: SGHRS and YFSETQ. The CDR3 spans 19 residues. CDR3 bases: TGCGCCAGCCCTATTGGGGCTAGCGGGAGGGGGTTGTCCTACAATGAGCAGTACTTC. Translation gives CASPIGASGRGLSYNEQYF.

With regard to this clonotype: Mismatch with germline at one junction end may stem from a read error. This chain connects TRBV9 to TRBJ1-1, with a possible D match to TRBD1 (5 bases). The length of the CDR3 is 15 residues. Germline values: CDR1 SGDLS, CDR2 YYNGEE. This chain's CDR3 is CASSVTPGPGTEAFF. The CDR3 coding sequence is TGTGCCAGTAGCGTGACACCAGGGCCAGGGACTGAAGCTTTCTTT.

This chain links TRBV5-6 with TRBJ2-7, with 7 bases matching TRBD1. Trimming cost V 4 bases and J 10 bases; bases outside gene matches: 8. There are 12 residues in the CDR3. CDR1 is SGHDT and CDR2 is YYEEEE in the germline V gene. The CDR3 loop reads CASSPRQGLQYF. CDR3 sequence (DNA): TGTGCCAGCAGCCCCAGACAGGGCCTTCAGTACTTC.

This clonotype was recorded at least ten times. DNA for the CDR3: TGTGCCAGCAGTGGATACAATGAGCAGTTCTTC. Translated, it gives CASSGYNEQFF. The rearrangement uses TRBV2 and TRBJ2-1; D is undetermined. V lost 4 bases and J lost 4, with 2 bases in between. The CDR3 loop spans 11 amino acids. CDR1 and CDR2 (germline): SNHLY, FYNNEI.

The chain links TRBV12-3 or TRBV12-4 to TRBJ2-5; D gene ambiguous. With 0 bases removed from V and 5 bases from J, the gap between germline ends came to 13 bases. CDR3 length equals 15 residues. CDR3 in amino acids: CASSLARPGGETQYF. For the CDR3, the DNA is TGTGCCAGCAGTTTAGCGCGGCCAGGCGGCGAGACCCAGTACTTC.

Only a few counts were recorded for this clonotype. The chain employs TRBV29-1 and TRBJ2-1; D is perhaps TRBD1 (5 bases). Germline-derived CDR1 and CDR2 are SQVTM and ANQGSEA. The CDR3 spans 14 residues. V dropped 4 bases and J dropped 3 bases, with 13 bases sitting between them. CDR3 region: CSVGVRQGYNEQFF. CDR3 nucleotide sequence: TGCAGCGTTGGGGTTCGTCAGGGCTACAATGAGCAGTTCTTC.

V usage is TRBV9 and J usage is TRBJ2-7, with TRBD1 identical over 7 bases. V was clipped by 2 bases and J by 2 bases; unmatched bases: 4. The CDR3 consists of 14 residues. Germline assignment: CDR1 SGDLS and CDR2 YYNGEE. CDR3 amino acids: CASSVSGQTYEQYF. CDR3 nucleotide sequence: TGTGCCAGCAGCGTCTCGGGACAGACCTACGAGCAGTACTTC.

This clonotype was picked up one time. DNA of the CDR3: TGCGCCAGCAGGTCAACCCCAGGGGGTCTCGGGGAGGCCCAGTACTTC. Its translation: CASRSTPGGLGEAQYF. V and J are TRBV5-1 and TRBJ2-5; D is perhaps TRBD1 (7 bases). Trimming cost V 5 bases and J 9 bases, with 26 bases left between them. The CDR3 runs 16 residues. Germline CDR1 SGHRS, CDR2 YFSETQ.

J is TRBJ2-3 and V is TRBV2, with 8 bases fitting TRBD2. Germline V gene lookup returns CDR1 SNHLY and CDR2 FYNNEI. The ends lost 6 bases at V and 3 bases at J; junction bases unmatched: 8. This CDR3 contains 15 residues. Written as DNA, the CDR3 is TGTGCCAGCAGAGCCCTAGCGGGCACGACAGATACGCAGTATTTT. Translating it yields CASRALAGTTDTQYF.

The chain uses TRBV7-2 and TRBJ2-1; D is possibly TRBD2 (6 bases). The J call could be wrong; TRBJ2-7 is a better fit for the DNA end. CDR3 size: 15 residues. Looked up from germline, CDR1 is SGHTA and CDR2 is FQGNSA. The CDR3 sequence is CASSLRASANYEQYF. The CDR3 DNA reads TGTGCCAGCAGCTTAAGGGCTAGCGCCAACTACGAGCAGTACTTC.

The chain links TRBV30 to TRBJ1-2; the D is unclear. Germline V CDR1 and CDR2: GTSNPN, SVGIG (reference sequence). The CDR3 is 12 residues long. The ends were cut back, 3 bases at V and 6 bases at J, with 11 bases in the middle. As DNA, the CDR3 is TGTGCCTGGAGCGTGGGGAGACATGGCTACACCTTC. Protein: CAWSVGRHGYTF.

In the case of this clonotype: An end of the junction differs from the germline gene, which may be a read error. The V gene is TRBV5-1, the J gene TRBJ2-5; D possibly corresponds to TRBD2 (5 bases). Germline V CDR1 and CDR2: SGHRS, YFSETQ. The CDR3 totals 15 residues. CDR3 in DNA: TGCGCCAGCAGCTTGGCCGGAGGCATGTGGGAGACTCAGTACTTC. It encodes CASSLAGGMWETQYF.

The rearrangement links TRBV20-1 to TRBJ2-4, with D tentatively TRBD1 (6 bases). The J call is in doubt because the DNA end fits TRBJ2-5 better. CDR1 and CDR2 (germline): DFQATT, SNEGSKA (reference sequence). There are 14 residues in the CDR3. CDR3 amino acids: CSARDGDKWETQYF. DNA for the CDR3: TGCAGTGCTAGAGATGGGGACAAATGGGAGACCCAGTACTTC.

This clonotype was seen a handful of times. This chain connects TRBV4-1 to TRBJ2-5, with a weak D call TRBD2 (6 bases). The CDR3 runs 14 residues. Germline-derived CDR1 and CDR2 are MGHRA and YSYEKL. The V and J ends lost 3 bases and 2 bases respectively, with 10 bases between them. CDR3 sequence: CASSHRGKQETQYF. CDR3 nucleotide sequence: TGCGCCAGCAGCCATCGGGGGAAACAAGAGACCCAGTACTTC.

The genes are TRBV9 and TRBJ1-2; no clear D gene. V was trimmed by 4 bases and J by 7 bases, leaving 8 bases between them. CDR3 size: 11 residues. CDR1 and CDR2 (germline): SGDLS, YYNGEE. This chain's CDR3 is CASSPSAGYTF. Written as DNA, the CDR3 is TGTGCCAGCAGCCCCTCTGCTGGCTACACCTTC.

The chain couples TRBV6-1 to TRBJ2-5, with no clear D. The end of the DNA aligns better with TRBJ2-7, so the J call may be wrong. The germline gives CDR1 MNHNS, CDR2 SASEGT. CDR3 length equals 14 residues. This CDR3 reads CASSERPAFYEQYF. The CDR3 DNA follows: TGTGCCAGCAGTGAACGTCCGGCCTTCTACGAGCAGTACTTC.

This chain links TRBV12-3 or TRBV12-4 with TRBJ2-7; 7 nucleotides match TRBD1. V shed 5 bases and J 5 bases; nucleotides not matched to a gene: 6. This CDR3 region has 13 residues. CDR3 in DNA: TGTGCCAGCAGTGCATCGGGACAGAACGAGCAGTACTTC. It is translated as CASSASGQNEQYF.